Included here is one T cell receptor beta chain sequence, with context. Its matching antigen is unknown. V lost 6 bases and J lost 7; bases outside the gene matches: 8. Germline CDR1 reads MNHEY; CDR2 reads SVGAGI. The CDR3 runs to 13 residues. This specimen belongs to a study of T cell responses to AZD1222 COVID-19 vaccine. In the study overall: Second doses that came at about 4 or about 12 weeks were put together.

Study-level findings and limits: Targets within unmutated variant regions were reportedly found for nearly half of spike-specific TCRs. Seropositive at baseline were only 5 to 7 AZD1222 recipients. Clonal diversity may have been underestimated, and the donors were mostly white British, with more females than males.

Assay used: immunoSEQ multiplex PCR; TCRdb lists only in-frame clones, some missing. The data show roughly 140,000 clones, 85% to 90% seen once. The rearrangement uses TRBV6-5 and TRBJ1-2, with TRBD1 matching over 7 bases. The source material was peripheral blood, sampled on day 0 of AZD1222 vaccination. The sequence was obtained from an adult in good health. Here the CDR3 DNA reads TGTGCCAGCAGGTTGACAGGGTCGGGTGGCTACACCTTC. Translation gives CASRLTGSGGYTF.